This T cell receptor beta chain was identified in a study of type 1 regulatory T cells. Overall study context: This in vitro CD4 product, T-allo10, is enriched for Tr1 cells and alloantigen-specific.

V was cut by 1 base and J by 5 bases, with 7 bases left in between. Germline-derived CDR1 and CDR2 are SGDLS and YYNGEE. The CDR3 has 13 residues. TCRdb redid the calling of the reads with MiXCR, one entry per CDR3 protein. The table lists approximately 97,000 distinct CDR3 sequences, around a third of them singletons. The sequenced sample was CD4+ T cells, either the whole sample or a sorted fraction (not recorded which). This TCR was recovered from a human donor in good health. V gene TRBV9 combines with J gene TRBJ2-1; no clear D gene. For the CDR3, the DNA is TGTGCCAGCAGCGTAAGAACCAACAATGAGCAGTTCTTC. Protein: CASSVRTNNEQFF.